This is a list of T cell receptor beta chains from one sample in a study of T cells in Graves' hyperthyroidism and ophthalmopathy. TCRdb redid the calling of the multiplex PCR reads with MiXCR, one entry per CDR3 protein. Counted here are over 650,000 distinct CDR3 sequences, 45% occurring once; the ten biggest clones make up 7% to 7.5%. The sequenced sample was peripheral blood or thyroid tissue (not recorded which). The receptors originated from an adult man with Graves' disease, either hyperthyroidism or ophthalmopathy (not recorded which). CDR3s include the opening cysteine and the closing phenylalanine or tryptophan. The D gene is left open where the match is weak. Clone size is not always given. Where it is, it says once, few, many or a class for expanded clones.

len	v_gene	d_gene	j_gene	abundance	CDR3aa	CDR3nt
16	TRBV7-9	TRBD1	TRBJ1-6	.	CASSLGKGADNSPLHF	TGTGCCAGCAGCTTAGGGAAGGGGGCTGATAATTCACCCCTCCACTTT
14	TRBV7-8	.	TRBJ1-2	.	CAVEGAGGTDGYTF	TGTGCCGTAGAGGGAGCGGGGGGGACCGATGGCTACACCTTC
14	TRBV12-3/TRBV12-4	.	TRBJ1-5	.	CASSFEAFNQPQHF	TGTGCCAGCAGTTTCGAGGCCTTCAATCAGCCCCAGCATTTT
11	TRBV29-1	.	TRBJ1-5	.	CSVSGNQPQHF	TGCAGTGTATCAGGGAATCAGCCCCAGCATTTT
14	TRBV10-3	TRBD1	TRBJ2-5	many	CAIRHGTAQETQYF	TGTGCCATCAGACACGGGACAGCTCAAGAGACCCAGTACTTC
17	TRBV7-8	TRBD1	TRBJ1-4	.	CASSTAGRGRVWEKLFF	TGTGCCAGCAGCACAGCAGGCAGGGGGAGAGTTTGGGAAAAACTGTTTTTT
14	TRBV12-3/TRBV12-4	TRBD1	TRBJ1-2	few	CASSGTGDWAGYTF	TGTGCCAGCAGCGGAACAGGGGATTGGGCTGGCTACACCTTC
15	TRBV20-1	.	TRBJ2-2	.	CSARPGLGNTGELFF	TGCAGTGCTAGACCAGGGTTAGGGAACACCGGGGAGCTGTTTTTT
10	TRBV24-1	.	TRBJ1-4	.	CATSEEKLFF	TGTGCCACCAGTGAGGAAAAACTGTTTTTT
17	TRBV7-9	.	TRBJ1-4	few	CASSTGTAPIRNEKLFF	TGTGCCAGCAGCACCGGGACGGCCCCGATTCGTAATGAAAAACTGTTTTTT
15	TRBV10-3	.	TRBJ2-6	many	CAISKDLSGANVLTF	TGTGCCATCAGTAAGGACCTCTCTGGGGCCAACGTCCTGACTTTC
15	TRBV24-1	.	TRBJ1-2	many	CATSDSLRSNYGYTF	TGTGCCACCAGTGATTCCCTGCGGTCTAACTATGGCTACACCTTC
16	TRBV20-1	TRBD1	TRBJ1-1	.	CSARWDRGMRNTEAFF	TGCAGTGCTAGGTGGGACAGGGGAATGAGAAACACTGAAGCTTTCTTT
14	TRBV29-1	.	TRBJ1-1	few	CSVTRVGGLFEKIF	TGCAGCGTTACGCGGGTGGGGGGGCTCTTTGAAAAGATCTTT
15	TRBV5-8	TRBD1	TRBJ1-2	few	CASSLTGTGWSGYTF	TGTGCCAGCAGCTTGACCGGGACAGGGTGGTCTGGCTACACCTTC
15	TRBV6-1	.	TRBJ2-5	.	CASSQEGTIQETQYF	TGTGCCAGCAGCCAAGAGGGGACCATCCAAGAGACCCAGTACTTC
18	TRBV19	.	TRBJ1-5	.	CASDSRGPLTGADQPQHF	TGTGCCAGTGACAGCCGAGGCCCTCTCACAGGAGCCGATCAGCCCCAGCATTTT
13	TRBV25-1	.	TRBJ1-2	once	CASSPLTDYGYTF	TGTGCCAGCTCACCCTTGACAGACTATGGCTACACCTTC
13	TRBV5-1	.	TRBJ1-4	few	CASRLDREQKLFF	TGCGCCAGCAGGCTAGACCGGGAACAGAAACTGTTTTTT
16	TRBV24-1	TRBD2	TRBJ2-5	.	CATSADGLAGRETQYF	TGTGCCACCAGTGCAGACGGACTAGCGGGAAGAGAGACCCAGTACTTC
15	TRBV9	.	TRBJ1-1	many	CASSVANSMNTEAFF	TGTGCCAGCAGCGTAGCTAACAGTATGAACACTGAAGCTTTCTTT
14	TRBV2	.	TRBJ1-6	.	CASSQGPGVTPLHF	TGTGCCAGCAGCCAAGGGCCTGGGGTTACACCCCTCCACTTT
17	TRBV5-1	TRBD2	TRBJ2-7	.	CASSEGLAGTFSYEQYF	TGCGCCAGCTCCGAGGGACTAGCGGGAACGTTCTCCTACGAGCAGTACTTC
13	TRBV7-9	.	TRBJ1-2	many	CASSTDGTRGYTF	TGTGCCAGCAGCACTGACGGGACCCGAGGCTACACCTTC
13	TRBV12-3/TRBV12-4	.	TRBJ1-2	many	CASSLGSSGGYTF	TGTGCCAGCAGTTTAGGGAGTTCGGGTGGCTACACCTTC
16	TRBV5-1	TRBD1	TRBJ1-6	.	CASSIGTGFNNSPLHF	TGCGCCAGCAGCATTGGGACAGGGTTTAATAATTCACCCCTCCACTTT
16	TRBV2	.	TRBJ2-2	once	CASSESDSGYTGELFF	TGTGCCAGCAGTGAGTCTGACTCAGGCTACACCGGGGAGCTGTTTTTT
15	TRBV10-3	.	TRBJ2-7	.	CAISYGLGSSYEQYF	TGTGCCATCAGTTACGGTTTGGGAAGCTCCTACGAGCAGTACTTC
15	TRBV5-4	.	TRBJ2-7	.	CASSPASSHTYEQYF	TGTGCCAGCAGCCCGGCGAGCAGCCATACCTACGAGCAGTACTTC
12	TRBV25-1	.	TRBJ1-2	few	CASRNGPYGYTF	TGTGCCAGCAGAAACGGACCCTATGGCTACACCTTC
13	TRBV10-3	.	TRBJ1-5	many	CAIGADINQPQHF	TGTGCCATCGGGGCAGACATCAATCAGCCCCAGCATTTT
15	TRBV5-6	TRBD2	TRBJ2-5	few	CASSLAGITDETQYF	TGTGCCAGCAGCTTAGCGGGGATTACCGACGAGACCCAGTACTTC
13	TRBV7-9	TRBD1	TRBJ2-7	many	CASSSGTGVEQYF	TGTGCCAGCAGCTCCGGGACAGGGGTCGAGCAGTACTTC
11	TRBV29-1	.	TRBJ2-2	.	CSVMDTGELFF	TGCAGCGTTATGGACACCGGGGAGCTGTTTTTT
14	TRBV7-2	.	TRBJ1-6	.	CASSLVQINSPLHF	TGTGCCAGCAGCTTAGTCCAGATTAATTCACCCCTCCACTTT
14	TRBV29-1	.	TRBJ2-3	.	CSVVPGTSTDTQYF	TGCAGCGTTGTCCCGGGGACTAGCACAGATACGCAGTATTTT
15	TRBV7-3	TRBD1	TRBJ1-4	few	CASSLTGTVNEKLFF	TGTGCCAGCAGCTTAACGGGGACAGTTAATGAAAAACTGTTTTTT
13	TRBV20-1	.	TRBJ1-4	.	CSANRDLNEKLFF	TGCAGTGCTAACCGGGACCTGAATGAAAAACTGTTTTTT
15	TRBV6-6	TRBD1	TRBJ2-7	.	CASSEAGTGAYEQYF	TGTGCCAGCAGTGAAGCAGGGACAGGGGCCTACGAGCAGTACTTC
15	TRBV5-1	.	TRBJ2-7	few	CASSFEGAGASEQYF	TGCGCCAGCAGCTTTGAGGGGGCGGGAGCCAGCGAGCAGTACTTC
14	TRBV20-1	TRBD1	TRBJ2-7	many	CSASRQGANDEQYF	TGCAGTGCTAGCCGACAGGGGGCCAACGACGAGCAGTACTTC
13	TRBV29-1	TRBD1	TRBJ1-1	.	CSVGDREKSEAFF	TGCAGCGTGGGGGACAGGGAGAAATCTGAAGCTTTCTTT
14	TRBV7-9	.	TRBJ1-1	many	CASSLGNRPLEAFF	TGTGCCAGCAGCTTAGGAAACAGACCACTTGAAGCTTTCTTT
12	TRBV29-1	.	TRBJ2-1	.	CSVEYPGRGQFF	TGCAGCGTTGAATACCCCGGTCGGGGGCAGTTCTTC
15	TRBV15	.	TRBJ2-7	.	CATSRGRGSSYEQYF	TGTGCCACCAGCAGGGGTAGGGGCAGCTCCTACGAGCAGTACTTC
13	TRBV2	.	TRBJ1-5	many	CASHKGLWQPQHF	TGTGCCAGTCATAAGGGGCTTTGGCAGCCCCAGCATTTT
14	TRBV27	.	TRBJ1-2	few	CASSFSSGVGGYTF	TGTGCCAGCAGTTTTTCGTCAGGAGTCGGTGGCTACACCTTC
8	TRBV29-1	.	TRBJ1-5	.	CSVEPQHF	TGCAGCGTTGAGCCCCAGCATTTT
14	TRBV10-3	TRBD1	TRBJ1-1	many	CAISQGQGNTEAFF	TGTGCCATCAGCCAAGGACAGGGGAACACTGAAGCTTTCTTT
15	TRBV15	.	TRBJ1-3	.	CATSSGQRSGNTIYF	TGTGCCACCAGCAGTGGACAGCGCTCTGGAAACACCATATATTTT